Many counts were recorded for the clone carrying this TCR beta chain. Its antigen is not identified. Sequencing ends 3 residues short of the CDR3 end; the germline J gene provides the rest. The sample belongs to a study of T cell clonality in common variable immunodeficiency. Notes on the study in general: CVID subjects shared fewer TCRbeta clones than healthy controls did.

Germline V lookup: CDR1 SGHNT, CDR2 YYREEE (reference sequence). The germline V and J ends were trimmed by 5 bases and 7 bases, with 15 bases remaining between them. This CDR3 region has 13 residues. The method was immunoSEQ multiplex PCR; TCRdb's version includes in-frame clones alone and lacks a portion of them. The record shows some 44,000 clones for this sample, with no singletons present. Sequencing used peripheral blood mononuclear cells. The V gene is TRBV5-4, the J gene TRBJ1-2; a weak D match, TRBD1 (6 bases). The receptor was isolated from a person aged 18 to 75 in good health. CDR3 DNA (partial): TGTGCCAGCAGATCCAACAGGGAACGTGGC. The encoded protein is CASRSNRERG. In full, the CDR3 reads CASRSNRERGYTF. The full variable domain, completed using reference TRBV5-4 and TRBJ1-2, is ETGVTQSPTHLIKTRGQQVTLRCSSQSGHNTVSWYQQALGQGPQFIFQYYREEENGRGNFPPRFSGLQFPNYSSELNVNALELDDSALYLCASRSNRERGYTFGSGTRLTVV.